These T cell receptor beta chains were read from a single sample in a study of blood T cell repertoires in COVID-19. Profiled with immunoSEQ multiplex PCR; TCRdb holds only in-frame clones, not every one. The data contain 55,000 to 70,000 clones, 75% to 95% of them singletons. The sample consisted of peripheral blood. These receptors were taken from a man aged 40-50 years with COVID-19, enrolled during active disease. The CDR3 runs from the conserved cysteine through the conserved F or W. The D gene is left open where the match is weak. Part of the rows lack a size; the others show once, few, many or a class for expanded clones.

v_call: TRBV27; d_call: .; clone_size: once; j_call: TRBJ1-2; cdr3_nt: TGTGCCAGCAGTTTATCGCGGGGGGACTATGGCTACACCTTC; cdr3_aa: CASSLSRGDYGYTF
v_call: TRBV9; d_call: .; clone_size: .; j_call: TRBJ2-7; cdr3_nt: TGTGCCAGCAGCGTAGTCGCGGGACAGACTTACGAGCAGTACTTC; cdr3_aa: CASSVVAGQTYEQYF
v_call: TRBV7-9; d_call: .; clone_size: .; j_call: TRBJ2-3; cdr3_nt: TGTGCCAGCAGCTTAGTTGGGGGGAGGCAGGCCCAACGCACAGATACGCAGTATTTT; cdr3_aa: CASSLVGGRQAQRTDTQYF
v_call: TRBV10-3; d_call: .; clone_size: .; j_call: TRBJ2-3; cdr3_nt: TGTGCCACAAGCCTCACAGATACGCAGTATTTT; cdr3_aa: CATSLTDTQYF
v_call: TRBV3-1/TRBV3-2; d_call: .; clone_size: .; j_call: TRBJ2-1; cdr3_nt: TGTGCCAGCAGCCAAGTTTACGCAGCGAAATACAATGAGCAGTTCTTC; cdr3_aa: CASSQVYAAKYNEQFF
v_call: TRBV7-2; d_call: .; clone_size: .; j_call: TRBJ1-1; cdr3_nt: TGTGCCAGCAGCTTAGGGCACCAGAACACTGAAGCTTTCTTT; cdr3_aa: CASSLGHQNTEAFF
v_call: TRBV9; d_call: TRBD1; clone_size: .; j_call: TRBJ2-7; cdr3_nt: TGTGCCAGCAGCCCTAGTGGGGACAGGGTCTACGAGCAGTACTTC; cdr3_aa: CASSPSGDRVYEQYF
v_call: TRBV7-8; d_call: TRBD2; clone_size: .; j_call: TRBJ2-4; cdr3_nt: TGTGCCAGCAGCTTAGCGCTTGCTAGCGGGGGTAAAAACATTCAGTACTTC; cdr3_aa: CASSLALASGGKNIQYF
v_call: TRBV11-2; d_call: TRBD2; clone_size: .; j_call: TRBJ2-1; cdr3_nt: TGTGCCAGCAGCCCTATCAGCGGGGCCAACAATGAGCAGTTCTTC; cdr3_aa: CASSPISGANNEQFF
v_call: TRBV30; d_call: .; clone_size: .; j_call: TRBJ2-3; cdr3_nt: TGTGCCTGGGGGCAGGAAGATACGCAGTATTTT; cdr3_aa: CAWGQEDTQYF
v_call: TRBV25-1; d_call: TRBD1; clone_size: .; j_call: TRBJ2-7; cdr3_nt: TGTGCCAGCAGTGAATCTCCTCGACAGGGCCACTACGAGCAGTACTTC; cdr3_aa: CASSESPRQGHYEQYF
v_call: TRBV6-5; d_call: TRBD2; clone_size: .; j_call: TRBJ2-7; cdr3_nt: TGTGCCAGCAGTTACTCCGGAGCGGGGGCCTACGAGCAGTACTTC; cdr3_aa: CASSYSGAGAYEQYF
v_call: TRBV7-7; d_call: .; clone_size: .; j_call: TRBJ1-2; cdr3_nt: TGTGCCAGCAGCTTAATTTCGGGACTGAAGCGCTATGGCTACACCTTC; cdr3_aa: CASSLISGLKRYGYTF
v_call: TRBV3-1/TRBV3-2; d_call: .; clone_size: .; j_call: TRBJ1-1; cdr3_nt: TGTGCCAGCAGCCTCACAGGGTTGGACACTGAAGCTTTCTTT; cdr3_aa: CASSLTGLDTEAFF
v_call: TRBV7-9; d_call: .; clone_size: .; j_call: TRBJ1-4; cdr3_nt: TGTGCCAGCAGCTTAAGCCTCGCTAATGAAAAACTGTTTTTT; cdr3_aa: CASSLSLANEKLFF
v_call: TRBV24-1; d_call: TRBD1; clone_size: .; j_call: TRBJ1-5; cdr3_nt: TGTGCCTTGGGCTCGACAGGGGGTTCTCAGCCCCAGCATTTT; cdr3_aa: CALGSTGGSQPQHF
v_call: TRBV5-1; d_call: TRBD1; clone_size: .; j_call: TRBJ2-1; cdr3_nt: TGCGCCAGCAGCCCGACGGGACAGAGTGAGAATGAGCAGTTCTTC; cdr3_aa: CASSPTGQSENEQFF
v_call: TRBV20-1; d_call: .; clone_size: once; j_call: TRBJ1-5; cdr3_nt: TGCAGTGCTATTGAGTCGGGACAGCCCCAGCATTTT; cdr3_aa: CSAIESGQPQHF
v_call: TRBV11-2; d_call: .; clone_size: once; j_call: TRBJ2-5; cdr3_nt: TGTGCCAGCAGCTTGGCGGGGCGCGAGACCCAGTACTTC; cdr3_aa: CASSLAGRETQYF
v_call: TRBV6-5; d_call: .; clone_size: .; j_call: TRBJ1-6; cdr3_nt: TGTGCCAGCACCGGGGAATATAATTCACCCCTCCACTTT; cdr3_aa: CASTGEYNSPLHF
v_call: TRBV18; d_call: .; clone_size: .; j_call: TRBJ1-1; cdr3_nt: TGTGCCAGCTCACCCCCTAATATGGGGCAAGTGGTTGAAGCTTTCTTT; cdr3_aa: CASSPPNMGQVVEAFF
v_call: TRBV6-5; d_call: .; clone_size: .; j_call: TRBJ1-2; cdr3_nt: TGTGCCAGCACGCGAGGGGGGGGGCTACGTGGCTACACCTTC; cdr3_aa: CASTRGGGLRGYTF
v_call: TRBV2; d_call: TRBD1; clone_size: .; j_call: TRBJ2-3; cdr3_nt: TGTGCCAGCAGTGATCGGGGACAGGGCACAGATACGCAGTATTTT; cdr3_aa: CASSDRGQGTDTQYF
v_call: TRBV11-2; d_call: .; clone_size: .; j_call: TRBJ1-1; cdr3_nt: TGTGCCAGCAGTCCCCGAGGAGACAGTGAAGCTTTCTTT; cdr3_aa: CASSPRGDSEAFF
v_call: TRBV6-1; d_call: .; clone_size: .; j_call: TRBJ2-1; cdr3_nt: TGTGCCAGCAGTGATCCCCTACGGACAGCCTACAATGAGCAGTTCTTC; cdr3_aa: CASSDPLRTAYNEQFF
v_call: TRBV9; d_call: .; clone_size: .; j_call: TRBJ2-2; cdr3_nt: TGTGCCAGCAGCGTAGTAGGCGGAGTCAACACCGGGGAGCTGTTTTTT; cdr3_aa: CASSVVGGVNTGELFF
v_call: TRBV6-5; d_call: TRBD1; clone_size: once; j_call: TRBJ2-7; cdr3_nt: TGTGCCAGCAGCTCGGACAGGGACGCGTACGAGCAGTACTTC; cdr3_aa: CASSSDRDAYEQYF
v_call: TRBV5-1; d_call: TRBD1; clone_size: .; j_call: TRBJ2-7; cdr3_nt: TGCGCCAGTGGGACAGGGGAGGCCTACGAGCAGTACTTC; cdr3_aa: CASGTGEAYEQYF
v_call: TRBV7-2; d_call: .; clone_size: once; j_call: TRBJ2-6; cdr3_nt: TGTGCCAGCAGCAGACAGAGGGCCAACGTCCTGACTTTC; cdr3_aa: CASSRQRANVLTF
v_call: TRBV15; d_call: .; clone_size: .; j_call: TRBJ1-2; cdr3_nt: TGTGCCACCAGCAGAGAGGGCCGGCCCTATGGCTACACCTTC; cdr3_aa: CATSREGRPYGYTF
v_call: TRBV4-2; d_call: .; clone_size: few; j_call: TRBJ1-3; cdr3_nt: TGTGCCAGCAGCCAAGAACTCCGTCAAACCTCTGGAAACACCATATATTTT; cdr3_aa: CASSQELRQTSGNTIYF
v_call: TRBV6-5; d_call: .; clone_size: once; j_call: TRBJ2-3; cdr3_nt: TGTGCCAGCAGTTACTACTCAACAGATACGCAGTATTTT; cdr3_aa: CASSYYSTDTQYF
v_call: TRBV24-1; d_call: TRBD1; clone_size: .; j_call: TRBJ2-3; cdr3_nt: TGTGCCACCAGTGTATTATCGGAGACAGGGGTTACAGATACGCAGTATTTT; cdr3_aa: CATSVLSETGVTDTQYF
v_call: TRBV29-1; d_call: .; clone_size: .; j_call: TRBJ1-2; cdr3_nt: TGCAGCGTTGAAGGTCGGGAGGTGAGGGGCTACACCTTC; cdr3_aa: CSVEGREVRGYTF
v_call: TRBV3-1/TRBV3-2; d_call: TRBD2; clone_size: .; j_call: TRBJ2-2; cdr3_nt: TGTGCCAGCAGCCTTCATGCGGGGAGCGGGGGGCGCACCGGGGAGCTGTTTTTT; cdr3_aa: CASSLHAGSGGRTGELFF
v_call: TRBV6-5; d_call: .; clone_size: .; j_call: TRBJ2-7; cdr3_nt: TGTGCCAGCATTAAGACAGGAACCTACGAGCAGTACTTC; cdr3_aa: CASIKTGTYEQYF
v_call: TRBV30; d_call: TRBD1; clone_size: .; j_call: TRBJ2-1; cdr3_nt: TGTGCCTGGGGCAGGTTGGGACAGGGGGTCCATGAGCAGTTCTTC; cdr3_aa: CAWGRLGQGVHEQFF
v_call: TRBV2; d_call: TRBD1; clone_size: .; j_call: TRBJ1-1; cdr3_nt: TGTGCCAGCAGGGGACAGTCAGCTTTCTTT; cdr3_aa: CASRGQSAFF
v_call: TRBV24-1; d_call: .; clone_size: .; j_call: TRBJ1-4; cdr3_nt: TGTGCCACCAGTGATGAATTCGGGAGGGGTGGATCACTGTTTTTT; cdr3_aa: CATSDEFGRGGSLFF
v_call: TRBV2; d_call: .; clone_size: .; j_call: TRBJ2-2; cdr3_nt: TGTGCCAGCAGTGAATTTCTCCAGGGGAACACCGGGGAGCTGTTTTTT; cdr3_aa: CASSEFLQGNTGELFF
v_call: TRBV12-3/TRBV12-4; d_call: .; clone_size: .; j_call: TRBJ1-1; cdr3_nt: TGTGCCAGCAGTTCCCTCGGGGGTGAAGCTTTCTTT; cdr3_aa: CASSSLGGEAFF
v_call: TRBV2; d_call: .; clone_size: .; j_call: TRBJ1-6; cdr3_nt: TGTGCCAGCAGTGAGGCTGCGGGCCCCTATAATTCACCCCTCCACTTT; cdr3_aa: CASSEAAGPYNSPLHF
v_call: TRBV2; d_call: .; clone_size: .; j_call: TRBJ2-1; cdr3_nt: TGTGCCAGCAGTGAACGACAGTCCCTCTACAATGAGCAGTTCTTC; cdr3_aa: CASSERQSLYNEQFF
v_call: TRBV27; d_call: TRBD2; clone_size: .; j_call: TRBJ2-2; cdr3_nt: TGTGCCAGCAGTTTGGATCTGGCGGGGGGGCCTAACGGGGAGCTGTTTTTT; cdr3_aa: CASSLDLAGGPNGELFF
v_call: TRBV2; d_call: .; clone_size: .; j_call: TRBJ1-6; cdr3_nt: TGTGCCAGCTCGACTGTTTCACCCCTCCACTTT; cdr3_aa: CASSTVSPLHF
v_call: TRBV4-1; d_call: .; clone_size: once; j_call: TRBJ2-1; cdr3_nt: TGCGCCAGCAGCCCTCTCGATCTAGTCACCTACAATGAGCAGTTCTTC; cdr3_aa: CASSPLDLVTYNEQFF
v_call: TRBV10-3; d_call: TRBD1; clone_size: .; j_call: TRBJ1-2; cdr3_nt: TGTGCCATCAGCTCCGGGACAGGGAGGCGTGGCTACACCTTC; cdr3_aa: CAISSGTGRRGYTF
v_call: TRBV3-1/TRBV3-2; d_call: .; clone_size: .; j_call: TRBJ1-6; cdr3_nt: TGTGCCAGCAGCCAAGAGCAGCGGACCCTCCACTTT; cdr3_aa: CASSQEQRTLHF
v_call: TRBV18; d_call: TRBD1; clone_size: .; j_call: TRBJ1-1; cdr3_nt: TGTGCCAGCTCACCCGGACAGGTAAACACTGAAGCTTTCTTT; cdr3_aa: CASSPGQVNTEAFF
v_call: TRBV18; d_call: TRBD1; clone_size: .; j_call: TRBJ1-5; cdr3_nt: TGTGCCAGCGCGGGACAGAACAATCAGCCCCAGCATTTT; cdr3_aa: CASAGQNNQPQHF
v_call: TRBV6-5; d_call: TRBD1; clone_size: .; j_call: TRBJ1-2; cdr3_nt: TGTGCCAGCAGAAAGGGGACAGTCGACGGCTACACCTTC; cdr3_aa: CASRKGTVDGYTF
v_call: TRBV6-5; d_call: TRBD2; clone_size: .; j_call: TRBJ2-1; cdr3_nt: TGTGCCAGCAGGGGGACTAGGTTGTCCTACAATGAGCAGTTCTTC; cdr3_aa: CASRGTRLSYNEQFF